Listed below are T cell receptor beta chains from one sample, sequenced in a study of vaccination and CD4 T cells after COVID-19. TCRdb used MiXCR to reprocess the PCR reads, holding one entry per CDR3 protein. The table records around 8,000 distinct CDR3 sequences, around half of them present only once. Their cognate antigens are unknown. Sequenced sample: CD4+ T cells from blood, cultured in vitro. Source of these receptors: a human donor who had recovered from COVID-19. Both conserved end residues are part of each CDR3. D genes are given only for firm matches. Only part of the rows carry a size: once, few, many, or a class if the clone is expanded.

clone size	J gene	D gene	V gene	CDR3 protein	CDR3 DNA
medium-sized	TRBJ1-6	TRBD1	TRBV2	CASSLQGAHNNSPLHF	TGTGCCAGCAGCCTCCAGGGGGCCCACAATAATTCACCCCTCCACTTT
few	TRBJ1-1	.	TRBV12-3/TRBV12-4	CASLKGIVSNTEAFF	TGTGCCAGCTTAAAAGGAATTGTGTCGAACACTGAAGCTTTCTTT
.	TRBJ2-1	.	TRBV4-1	CASSPGPGGRPYNEQFF	TGCGCCAGCAGCCCAGGGCCCGGGGGCCGGCCCTACAATGAGCAGTTCTTC
medium-sized	TRBJ2-7	.	TRBV14	CASTEGGQEVQYF	TGTGCCAGCACGGAAGGGGGACAAGAGGTGCAGTACTTC
.	TRBJ2-2	TRBD2	TRBV11-3	CASSTRTSGSTGELFF	TGTGCCAGCAGCACCCGGACTAGCGGGTCCACCGGGGAGCTGTTTTTT
few	TRBJ2-3	.	TRBV20-1	CSATPGEKADTQYF	TGCAGTGCTACGCCGGGCGAGAAGGCAGATACGCAGTATTTT
.	TRBJ2-5	.	TRBV12-3/TRBV12-4	CASSSWGRAKETQYF	TGTGCCAGCAGTTCGTGGGGCAGGGCCAAAGAGACCCAGTACTTC
.	TRBJ1-5	.	TRBV7-2	CASSQDGNQPQHF	TGCGCCAGCAGCCAAGATGGAAATCAGCCCCAGCATTTT
few	TRBJ1-5	.	TRBV20-1	CSARVPPGPQHF	TGCAGTGCTAGAGTCCCCCCTGGGCCCCAGCATTTT
.	TRBJ1-4	TRBD1	TRBV20-1	CSARRQGEKLFF	TGCAGTGCACGCAGACAGGGTGAAAAACTGTTTTTT
few	TRBJ1-5	.	TRBV6-5	CASSSTLGTYSNQPQHF	TGTGCCAGCAGTTCGACCCTGGGAACCTATAGCAATCAGCCCCAGCATTTT
few	TRBJ1-1	.	TRBV30	CAWSAGGRSTEAFF	TGTGCCTGGAGTGCGGGGGGGCGAAGCACTGAAGCTTTCTTT
.	TRBJ2-7	.	TRBV11-1	CASSFGGAYEQYF	TGTGCCAGCAGCTTCGGGGGAGCCTACGAGCAGTACTTC
.	TRBJ1-1	TRBD1	TRBV25-1	CASSGPGTGRTEAFF	TGTGCCAGCAGTGGCCCCGGGACAGGGCGCACTGAAGCTTTCTTT
.	TRBJ1-1	TRBD1	TRBV19	CASSIGDRVSEAFF	TGTGCCAGTAGTATTGGGGACAGGGTATCTGAAGCTTTCTTT
.	TRBJ1-1	TRBD1	TRBV18	CASSGQANTEAFF	TGTGCCAGCTCAGGACAGGCGAACACTGAAGCTTTCTTT
.	TRBJ1-3	TRBD1	TRBV7-2	CASSRPQPQGQGYLNSGNTIYF	TGTGCCAGCAGCCGGCCCCAACCCCAGGGACAGGGGTATTTAAACTCTGGAAACACCATATATTTT
large	TRBJ1-6	TRBD1	TRBV12-3/TRBV12-4	CASSRTGARSSYNSPLHF	TGTGCCAGCAGCAGGACAGGGGCAAGGAGCTCCTATAATTCACCCCTCCACTTT
.	TRBJ2-5	TRBD2	TRBV28	CASGTSGTLLETQYF	TGTGCCAGCGGGACTAGCGGGACACTCTTGGAGACCCAGTACTTC
.	TRBJ2-1	TRBD2	TRBV6-2/TRBV6-3	CASHGRTIRPNEQFF	TGTGCCAGCCACGGGAGGACCATTAGACCCAATGAGCAGTTCTTC
.	TRBJ2-7	.	TRBV7-2	CASSLYREPYEQYF	TGTGCCAGCAGCTTATACCGGGAGCCCTACGAGCAGTACTTC
.	TRBJ2-5	TRBD2	TRBV20-1	CSARAGGNQETQYF	TGCAGTGCTAGAGCGGGGGGGAACCAAGAGACCCAGTACTTC
.	TRBJ1-1	.	TRBV6-1	CASSRRVVGREAFF	TGTGCCAGCAGTCGCCGGGTTGTGGGGCGCGAAGCTTTCTTT
.	TRBJ2-2	TRBD1	TRBV5-1	CASSLDGQGTGELFF	TGCGCCAGCAGCTTGGACGGACAGGGGACCGGGGAGCTGTTTTTT
once	TRBJ2-1	.	TRBV4-3	CASSPLTQSANEQFF	TGCGCCAGCAGCCCTTTGACCCAATCTGCCAATGAGCAGTTCTTC
few	TRBJ1-6	.	TRBV20-1	CSARGSPDNSPLHF	TGCAGTGCTAGGGGAAGCCCAGATAATTCACCCCTCCACTTT
.	TRBJ1-1	TRBD1	TRBV19	CASGSRDRGRNTEAFF	TGTGCCAGTGGGTCCCGGGACAGGGGGCGGAACACTGAAGCTTTCTTT
medium-sized	TRBJ2-7	.	TRBV6-5	CASSYRLGYEQYF	TGTGCCAGCAGTTACCGGCTCGGCTACGAGCAGTACTTC
few	TRBJ1-3	.	TRBV6-5	CASSYSTRHLPGNTIYF	TGTGCCAGCAGTTACTCGACCCGACACTTACCCGGAAACACCATATATTTT
.	TRBJ2-5	TRBD2	TRBV12-3/TRBV12-4	CASSRTSGAQETQYF	TGTGCCAGCAGTCGGACTAGCGGGGCCCAAGAGACCCAGTACTTC
.	TRBJ1-2	.	TRBV20-1	CSAREQGRTSIYGYTF	TGCAGTGCTAGAGAACAGGGTAGAACATCTATCTATGGCTACACCTTC
.	TRBJ2-7	.	TRBV7-2	CASSLGATLSSYEQYF	TGTGCCAGCAGCTTAGGAGCGACTCTTAGCTCCTACGAGCAGTACTTC
few	TRBJ1-3	.	TRBV24-1	CATSDPGISGNTIYF	TGTGCCACCAGTGATCCAGGGATTTCTGGAAACACCATATATTTT
.	TRBJ2-5	TRBD1	TRBV25-1	CASSAGQGKGETQYF	TGTGCCAGCAGTGCGGGACAGGGGAAGGGAGAGACCCAGTACTTC
.	TRBJ2-1	.	TRBV12-3/TRBV12-4	CASSPSAYNEQFF	TGTGCCAGCAGTCCCTCCGCGTACAATGAGCAGTTCTTC
few	TRBJ1-5	TRBD1	TRBV20-1	CSAGTGRLQPQHF	TGCAGTGCCGGGACAGGGCGACTCCAGCCCCAGCATTTT
.	TRBJ1-1	.	TRBV5-6	CASSLRGGRVDTEAFF	TGTGCCAGCAGCTTGAGAGGTGGTCGGGTCGACACTGAAGCTTTCTTT
.	TRBJ2-2	.	TRBV6-1	CASRAQGQNTGELFF	TGTGCCAGCAGAGCGCAGGGCCAGAACACCGGGGAGCTGTTTTTT
.	TRBJ2-1	TRBD2	TRBV20-1	CSARLAGGYNEQFF	TGCAGTGCTAGACTAGCGGGAGGGTACAATGAGCAGTTCTTC
.	TRBJ1-2	.	TRBV20-1	CSARDGGGANYGYTF	TGCAGTGCTAGAGATGGTGGGGGAGCCAACTATGGCTACACCTTC
.	TRBJ2-1	.	TRBV6-2/TRBV6-3	CASSYQGLYNEQFF	TGTGCCAGCAGTTACCAGGGTCTGTACAATGAGCAGTTCTTC
.	TRBJ2-7	TRBD2	TRBV6-2/TRBV6-3	CASSYKGLYEQYF	TGTGCCAGCAGTTACAAGGGACTATACGAGCAGTACTTC
medium-sized	TRBJ1-1	.	TRBV7-2	CASSLGGLGEAFF	TGTGCCAGCAGCTTAGGAGGGCTCGGGGAAGCTTTCTTT
few	TRBJ1-2	.	TRBV7-2	CASSLDPGPYEETF	TGTGCCAGCAGCTTAGATCCAGGGCCATATGAAGAAACCTTC
few	TRBJ1-2	.	TRBV5-8	CASSLEGYGYTF	TGTGCCAGCAGCTTGGAAGGCTACGGCTACACCTTC
few	TRBJ2-7	.	TRBV5-6	CASSLDYEQYF	TGTGCCAGCAGCCTGGACTACGAGCAGTACTTC
once	TRBJ2-1	TRBD1	TRBV27	CATDRVVGNEQFF	TGTGCCACCGACAGGGTTGTGGGGAATGAGCAGTTCTTC
.	TRBJ2-1	.	TRBV7-3	CASSKGLTSYNEQFF	TGTGCCAGCAGCAAGGGACTCACCTCCTACAATGAGCAGTTCTTC
.	TRBJ2-3	TRBD2	TRBV19	CASSRGVAGVADTQYF	TGTGCCAGTAGTAGGGGGGTAGCGGGGGTGGCAGATACGCAGTATTTT
.	TRBJ2-3	.	TRBV4-1	CASSQPGTDTQYF	TGCGCCAGCAGCCAACCAGGGACAGATACGCAGTATTTT
large	TRBJ1-2	.	TRBV12-3/TRBV12-4	CASSLDGLWLSGYGYTF	TGTGCCAGCAGCTTGGACGGGTTGTGGTTGTCGGGCTATGGCTACACCTTC
few	TRBJ2-1	.	TRBV20-1	CSASHWTPGADEQFF	TGCAGTGCTAGTCATTGGACCCCCGGAGCAGATGAGCAGTTCTTC
few	TRBJ1-5	.	TRBV5-3	CASSLGRYSNQPQHF	TGTGCCAGCAGCTTGGGGCGGTATAGCAATCAGCCCCAGCATTTT
few	TRBJ1-2	.	TRBV7-2	CASSFGTEYGYTF	TGTGCCAGCAGCTTTGGGACTGAGTATGGCTACACCTTC
few	TRBJ2-3	.	TRBV21-1	CASSCRTSGTTDTQYF	TGTGCCAGCAGCTGCCGGACTAGCGGGACAACAGATACGCAGTATTTT